Listed here are 22 T cell receptor beta chains from one sample, sequenced in a study of kidney transplant recipient with SARS-CoV-2 infection. TCRdb ran MiXCR on the reads and lists one entry per CDR3 protein. Altogether roughly 250,000 distinct CDR3 sequences are present, 25% to 35% being singletons, with the ten largest covering roughly 7.3%. Sequenced here: a blood sample, sampled at baseline and on day 111 from a kidney transplant recipient. The receptor source for this set is a male patient aged 25 to 39 who had COVID-19 and was a kidney transplant recipient. Some T cells may originate from the graft donor.

This clonotype was counted between two and nine times. The V gene is TRBV5-4, the J gene TRBJ2-5; a weak D match, TRBD2 (7 bases). Germline CDR1 SGHNT, CDR2 YYREEE (reference sequence). V lost 0 bases to trimming and J lost 4 bases, with 13 bases between them. The CDR3 loop spans 15 amino acids. The CDR3 loop reads CASSLGGGGGETQYF. The CDR3 nucleotides read TGTGCCAGCAGCTTGGGTGGAGGGGGGGGAGAGACCCAGTACTTC.

This clonotype was counted between two and nine times. The chain couples TRBV19 to TRBJ2-3; D is unclear. V lost 4 bases and J lost 2, with 13 bases in between. Germline V gives CDR1 LNHDA, CDR2 SQIVND (reference sequence). The CDR3 is 15 residues long. CDR3 residues: CASSNFGQTTDTQYF. Written as DNA, the CDR3 is TGTGCCAGTAGTAACTTTGGGCAGACCACAGATACGCAGTATTTT.

The rearrangement links TRBV9 to TRBJ2-1; D not resolved. CDR3 length: 13 residues. V lost 0 bases to trimming and J lost 5 bases, with 6 bases between them. Germline values: CDR1 SGDLS, CDR2 YYNGEE. The CDR3 sequence: CASSVGVNNEQFF. For the CDR3, the DNA is TGTGCCAGCAGCGTAGGAGTCAACAATGAGCAGTTCTTC.

This clonotype was observed many times. J is TRBJ1-6 and V is TRBV9, with 8 bases fitting TRBD1. This CDR3 has 13 amino acids. V gave up 3 bases and J gave up 10 bases; unmatched junction bases: 3. The germline V gene has CDR1 SGDLS and CDR2 YYNGEE. CDR3 residues: CASSGGQGSPLHF. The CDR3 coding sequence is TGTGCCAGCAGCGGAGGACAGGGCTCACCCCTCCACTTT.

There are many counts of this clonotype. The chain joins TRBV3-1 to TRBJ1-2, with unresolved D. V was clipped by 5 bases and J by 4 bases, with 23 bases between them. This CDR3 has 17 residues. Germline V gene lookup returns CDR1 LGHDT and CDR2 YNNKEL (reference sequence). CDR3 in amino acids: CASSDWNTLRKTYGYTF. In DNA form, the CDR3 reads TGTGCCAGCAGCGATTGGAACACCCTTCGAAAGACCTATGGCTACACCTTC.

Ten or more counts support this clonotype. This chain links TRBV12-3 or TRBV12-4 with TRBJ1-1; D unresolved. V was clipped by 6 bases and J by 7 bases, with 12 bases between them. The CDR3 totals 12 residues. This CDR3 reads CASSRGLNEAFF. The CDR3 DNA sequence: TGTGCCAGCAGCCGCGGACTGAATGAAGCTTTCTTT.

This clonotype has a count of ten or more. The rearrangement links TRBV3-1 to TRBJ2-7, with 7 bases that match TRBD2. From germline, CDR1 is LGHDT and CDR2 YNNKEL (reference sequence). The J segment lost 5 bases and the V segment lost 7 bases, leaving 8 bases of the junction unmatched. The CDR3 is 13 residues long. DNA of the CDR3: TGTGCCAGCACGGGCGGGAGTTTGGACGAGCAGTACTTC. It encodes CASTGGSLDEQYF.

As to this clonotype: A much larger clone sits a single nucleotide away, making a read error possible. The rearrangement uses TRBV16 and TRBJ1-2, with D hard to call. Looked up from germline, CDR1 is KGHSY and CDR2 is FQNENV. CDR3 size: 17 residues. Deletions cut 5 bases from V and 4 bases from J, with 23 bases between. The CDR3 region is CASSSKAVVRKTYGYTF. The DNA of the CDR3 is TGTGCCAGCAGCAGCAAGGCGGTCGTTAGAAAGACCTATGGCTACACCTTC.

The sample holds a few counts of this clonotype. V is TRBV28 and J is TRBJ1-4; TRBD1 might be the D (6 bases). The CDR3 is 19 amino acids. Germline CDR1 is MDHEN and CDR2 is SYDVKM. Between the trimmed V and J ends, which lost 7 bases and 5 bases, there was a span of 29 bases. CDR3 in amino acids: CASKGTGTSSFVRNEKLFF. For the CDR3, the DNA is TGTGCCAGCAAGGGGACCGGGACATCCAGCTTTGTGCGCAATGAAAAACTGTTTTTT.

For this clonotype: This may be a read error, as it is one base from a much larger clone. The V gene is TRBV9, the J gene TRBJ1-4; D gene ambiguous. The V end lost 7 bases, the J end lost 4 bases, and 26 bases lay between the germline ends. Looked up from germline, CDR1 is SGDLS and CDR2 is YYNGEE. The CDR3 is 18 residues long. This CDR3 reads CASGHAFGRTDHNEKLFF. The DNA of the CDR3 is TGTGCCAGCGGCCACGCATTCGGACGGACTGACCATAATGAAAAACTGTTTTTT.

This clonotype occurred many times. The chain carries TRBV7-9 and TRBJ2-5; no clear D. CDR1 is SEHNR and CDR2 is FQNEAQ in the germline V gene (reference sequence). V shed 2 bases and J shed 5 bases, with 6 bases lying between them. The CDR3 runs to 12 residues. CDR3 DNA sequence: TGTGCCAGCAGCTTATACGGGGAGACCCAGTACTTC. This translates into CASSLYGETQYF.

This clonotype was seen more than once but under ten times. One base away lies a much larger clone, so this may be a sequencing read error. The chain carries TRBV10-3 and TRBJ2-3; the D is unclear. CDR1 and CDR2 (germline): ENHRY, SYGVKD. The CDR3 totals 13 residues. The V end lost 2 bases, the J end lost 9 bases, and 12 bases lay between the germline ends. The DNA of the CDR3 is TGTGCCATCAGTGAGCCTAAGGGAACGACGCAGTATTTT. This translates into CAISEPKGTTQYF.

This clonotype was picked up many times. The rearrangement uses TRBV2 and TRBJ2-2; D unresolved. Looked up from germline, CDR1 is SNHLY and CDR2 is FYNNEI. The CDR3 has 15 amino acids. Trimming stripped 10 bases from V and 0 bases from J, with 15 bases between. In nucleotides, the CDR3 is TGTGCCACCTCTCCCGGAACGACGAACACCGGGGAGCTGTTTTTT. The encoded protein is CATSPGTTNTGELFF. The complete variable domain, with remaining parts taken from reference TRBV2 and TRBJ2-2, reads EPEVTQTPSHQVTQMGQEVILRCVPISNHLYFYWYRQILGQKVEFLVSFYNNEISEKSEIFDDQFSVERPDGSNFTLKIRSTKLEDSAMYFCATSPGTTNTGELFFGEGSRLTVL.

Concerning this clonotype: This may arise from a read error, as a much more abundant clone is one base away. The chain has TRBV3-1 and TRBJ1-2, with D hard to call. Germline loops: CDR1 LGHDT, CDR2 YNNKEL (reference sequence). Trimming shortened V by 5 bases and J by 4 bases, and 23 bases separated the two germline ends. This CDR3 has 17 amino acids. CDR3 residues: CASSTLNTLRKIYGYTF. The DNA of the CDR3 is TGTGCCAGCAGCACCCTTAACACCCTTCGAAAGATCTATGGCTACACCTTC.

On this clonotype itself: This may be a read error, as it is one base from a much larger clone. The chain is built from TRBV3-1 and TRBJ1-2; D not resolved. Germline assignment: CDR1 LGHDT and CDR2 YNNKEL (reference sequence). CDR3 length equals 17 residues. The CDR3 region has the DNA TGTGCCAGCAGCTGCCAAAACACCCTTCGAAAGACCTATGGCTGCACCTTC. It yields the protein CASSCQNTLRKTYGCTF.

This clonotype was recorded a few times. The V call is TRBV27, the J call TRBJ2-5, with unresolved D. V dropped 2 bases and J dropped 1 base, with 20 bases sitting between them. Germline CDR1 and CDR2: MNHEY and SMNVEV (reference sequence). CDR3 size: 18 residues. In DNA, the CDR3 is TGTGCCAGCAGTTTACCGAAGACGGGCCGGGCGAGCCAAGAGACCCAGTACTTC. It specifies CASSLPKTGRASQETQYF.

As regards this clonotype: A clone one base away is much larger, so this may be a read error. The rearrangement uses TRBV5-1 and TRBJ1-1; TRBD1 agrees at 7 bases. V gave up 7 bases and J gave up 2 bases; unmatched junction bases: 8. Germline assignment: CDR1 SGHRS and CDR2 YFSETQ. The CDR3 has 14 amino acids. The CDR3 sequence is CASEDRDLNTEAFF. The CDR3 DNA sequence: TGCGCCAGCGAAGACAGGGACCTAAACACTGAAGCTTTCTTT.

In this sample, this clonotype turned up many times. This chain uses TRBV7-2 with TRBJ2-7, with TRBD1 matching over 10 bases. The CDR3 is made up of 15 amino acids. Germline assignment: CDR1 SGHTA and CDR2 FQGNSA. V lost 9 bases to trimming and J lost 3 bases; unmatched junction nucleotides: 11. As DNA, the CDR3 is TGTGCCAGTACCACCGGGACAGGGGCATTCTACGAGCAGTACTTC. Translating it yields CASTTGTGAFYEQYF.

This rearrangement joins TRBV7-1 to TRBJ1-2; no clear D gene. TRBV7-1 is noted as an ORF with a role that remains uncertain. This CDR3 comprises 17 residues. V lost 5 bases, J lost 4 bases, and 23 bases lay in between. As DNA, the CDR3 is TGTGCCAGCAGCCAATCTAGTCACGAGGGAAAGACCTATGGCTACACCTTC. Translated: CASSQSSHEGKTYGYTF.

This clonotype has a count of ten or more. The chain joins TRBV29-1 to TRBJ2-7, with 7 bases lining up with TRBD1. V lost 7 bases and J lost 4; bases outside the gene matches: 19. This CDR3 is 16 amino acids long. Germline V CDR1 and CDR2: SQVTM, ANQGSEA. This CDR3 is CSGCTLDRQGSYEQYF. CDR3 bases: TGCAGCGGTTGCACTCTCGACCGACAGGGATCATACGAGCAGTACTTC.

This clonotype turned up a few times. The CDR3 sequence: CASSIRLAGKETQYF. The CDR3 DNA sequence: TGTGCCAGTAGTATTAGACTAGCGGGAAAGGAGACCCAGTACTTC. The V gene is TRBV19, the J gene TRBJ2-5; 11 bases are a match to TRBD2. V trimming: 3 bases; J trimming: 5 bases; junction bases outside the gene matches: 5. Looked up from germline, CDR1 is LNHDA and CDR2 is SQIVND (reference sequence). CDR3 size: 15 residues.

This clonotype was observed at least ten times. This rearrangement joins TRBV19 to TRBJ1-2, with D maybe TRBD1 (5 bases). Trimming shortened V by 3 bases and J by 5 bases, and 19 bases separated the two germline ends. Germline-derived CDR1 and CDR2 are LNHDA and SQIVND (reference sequence). CDR3 size: 16 residues. CDR3 DNA: TGTGCCAGTAGTATGGTAGGGGCCACGGGGTTTTATGGCTACACCTTC. Its translation: CASSMVGATGFYGYTF.